This paragraph reports one T cell receptor (beta chain). It lacks a known antigen. There are no base qualities to consult, and no much larger clone falls within one base. Relative to germline, V is 6 bases shorter and J is 4 bases shorter, with 12 bases between their ends. The CDR3, from cysteine to phenylalanine, totals 13 residues. Only the CDR3 region is kept as DNA, spanning 39 bases read in frame from base 1. CDR1 and CDR2 are drawn from the germline V gene: MDHEN, SYDVKM. The data originate from a study of blood T cell repertoires in COVID-19 (dated by TCRdb to the early 2020s). In terms of the full investigation: Samples from collaborators originated in the United States, Italy and Spain and spanned both the acute and convalescent phases of COVID-19. Where available, HLA class I and class II types were taken from metadata supplied by the sample provider and were not determined by assay-based typing. Sample metadata almost always included a de-identified subject ID, COVID-19 status, age in years and sex. The prospective study material was composed of cDNA or gDNA derived from T cells, B-cell-depleted T cells, or PBMCs. Samples were obtained from the ongoing ImmuneRACE study (first 160 participants) and from 1,254 subjects provided by 6 global collaborators. The dataset comprised deeply sampled blood TCRbeta repertoires from subjects exposed to, actively infected with, or recovered from COVID-19. The repertoires were made available in a free public database intended to serve as a resource for research on the immune response to SARS-CoV-2.

In the prospective study, participants were roughly 18 to 95 years old, resided in under 30 geographic areas of the United States, and were enrolled through a virtual design. To assign participants to cohorts, the prospective study relied on clinical history that participants themselves reported in a screening survey and a study questionnaire. For ImmuneRACE Cohort 3, a participant was defined as recovered based on two consecutive negative NP/OP PCR tests, clearance by a healthcare professional, or resolution of symptoms. In the prospective study, mobile phlebotomists collected whole blood, serum and a nasopharyngeal or oropharyngeal swab from each participant. Prospective study participants could optionally give additional blood draws and questionnaires over an approximately 2-month period. Prospective study blood samples were shipped either frozen or at room temperature before DNA extraction.

Here is what the overall study found, with its caveats: The quantity of clinical and demographic metadata differed by source and by participant and was supplied without curation.

TCRbeta CDR3 regions were amplified from genomic DNA using the immunoSEQ Assay, a bias-controlled multiplex PCR. The authors' pipeline ran thus. The number of nucleated cells in each sample was estimated from the amplification of reference gene primers within the assay. To quantify the absolute abundance of each unique TCRbeta CDR3 rearrangement, sequence reads were collapsed and filtered. For each sample, productive Simpson clonality was calculated as the square root of Simpson's diversity index across productive rearrangements. TCRdb carries this immuneACCESS record with in-frame sequences only. Its versions omit some clonotypes, under half of them owing to an unresolved V gene in the studies checked, with the rest unexplained. From that table come the V and J calls and clone size; the DNA was used to work out D and trimming. The sample records some 330,000 clones, under 95% of which are singletons. The ten largest clones represent roughly 20% of the sample.

The specimen was PBMCs or T cells enriched from blood (not recorded which). The sequence came from a woman under 40 who had recovered from COVID-19. Rearrangement joined TRBV28 to TRBJ1-2, and perhaps TRBD1 as D gene, on 5 matching bases. CDR3 protein: CASRGPGVYGYTF. The DNA is TGTGCCAGCAGGGGACCGGGAGTCTATGGCTACACCTTC.